The sequence of this T cell receptor beta chain was determined in a study of identical twins. Study-wide points: Less excess twin sharing appeared in beta out-of-frame sequences. Zero-insertion results could be subject to partial confounding by invariant MAIT and iNKT cells.

Germline V CDR1 and CDR2: MNHEY, SMNVEV (reference sequence). V was pared by 6 bases and J by 4 bases, with 7 bases of the junction left unmatched. There are 14 residues in the CDR3. This clonotype was picked up many times. Its target is unknown. cDNA molecules carried unique molecular identifiers, and template switching added a universal primer site. MiXCR, applied by TCRdb to the 5' RACE reads, yields one record per CDR3 protein. The table has under 250,000 distinct CDR3 sequences, about 7.5% seen once. These records were also assigned to another study, of yellow fever vaccine responses in identical twins.

The clonotype was recovered from a woman aged 18-29 years in good health. The sequencing input was CD8+ T cells sorted from blood. This rearrangement joins TRBV27 to TRBJ2-7; 9 nucleotides align to TRBD1. CDR3 coding DNA: TGTGCCAGCAGGAACAGGGGGCTCCAATACGAGCAGTACTTC. It specifies CASRNRGLQYEQYF.